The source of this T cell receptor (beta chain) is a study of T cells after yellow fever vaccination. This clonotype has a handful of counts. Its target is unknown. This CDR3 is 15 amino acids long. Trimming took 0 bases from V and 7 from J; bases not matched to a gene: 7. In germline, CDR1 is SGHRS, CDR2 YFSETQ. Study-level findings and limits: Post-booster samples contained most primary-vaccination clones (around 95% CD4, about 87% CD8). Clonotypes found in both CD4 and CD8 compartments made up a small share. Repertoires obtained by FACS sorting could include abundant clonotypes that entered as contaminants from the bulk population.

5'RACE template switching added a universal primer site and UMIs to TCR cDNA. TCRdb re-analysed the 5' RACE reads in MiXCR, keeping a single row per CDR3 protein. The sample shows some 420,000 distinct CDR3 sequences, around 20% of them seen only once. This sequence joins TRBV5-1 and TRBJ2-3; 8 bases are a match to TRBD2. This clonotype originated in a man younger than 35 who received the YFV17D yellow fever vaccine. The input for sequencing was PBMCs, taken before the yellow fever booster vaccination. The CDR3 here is CASSLAAGGLNTQYF. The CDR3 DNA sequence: TGCGCCAGCAGCTTGGCGGCGGGGGGTTTAAATACGCAGTATTTT.